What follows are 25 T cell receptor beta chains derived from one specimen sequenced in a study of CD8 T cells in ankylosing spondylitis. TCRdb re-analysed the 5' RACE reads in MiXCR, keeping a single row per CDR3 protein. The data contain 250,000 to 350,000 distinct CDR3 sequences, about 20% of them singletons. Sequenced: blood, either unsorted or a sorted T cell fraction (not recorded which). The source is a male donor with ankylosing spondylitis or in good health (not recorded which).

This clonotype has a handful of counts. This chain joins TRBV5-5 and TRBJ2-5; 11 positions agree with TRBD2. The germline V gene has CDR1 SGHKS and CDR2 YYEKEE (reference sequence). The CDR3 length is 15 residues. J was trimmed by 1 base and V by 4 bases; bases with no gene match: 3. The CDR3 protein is CASSVSGRGQETQYF. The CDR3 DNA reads TGTGCCAGCAGCGTTAGCGGGAGGGGCCAAGAGACCCAGTACTTC.

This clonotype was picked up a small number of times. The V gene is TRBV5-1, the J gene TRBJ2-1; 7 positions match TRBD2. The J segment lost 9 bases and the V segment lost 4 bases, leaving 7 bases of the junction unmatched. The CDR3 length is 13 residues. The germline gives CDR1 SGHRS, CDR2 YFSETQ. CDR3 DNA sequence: TGCGCCAGCAGCCCGGGGAGGGCGGGTGAGCAGTTCTTC. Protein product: CASSPGRAGEQFF.

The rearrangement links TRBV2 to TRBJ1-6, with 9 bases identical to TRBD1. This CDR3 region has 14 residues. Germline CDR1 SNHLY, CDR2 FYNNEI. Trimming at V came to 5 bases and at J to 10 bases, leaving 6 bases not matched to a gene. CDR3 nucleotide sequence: TGTGCCAGCAGTCTAGACAGGGGGTACTCACCCCTCCACTTT. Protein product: CASSLDRGYSPLHF.

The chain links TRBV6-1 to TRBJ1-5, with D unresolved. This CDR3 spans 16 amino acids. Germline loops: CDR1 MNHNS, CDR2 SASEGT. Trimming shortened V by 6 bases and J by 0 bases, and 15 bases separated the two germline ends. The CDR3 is CASRAVKGPSNQPQHF. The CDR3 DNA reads TGTGCCAGCAGAGCCGTTAAGGGCCCTAGCAATCAGCCCCAGCATTTT.

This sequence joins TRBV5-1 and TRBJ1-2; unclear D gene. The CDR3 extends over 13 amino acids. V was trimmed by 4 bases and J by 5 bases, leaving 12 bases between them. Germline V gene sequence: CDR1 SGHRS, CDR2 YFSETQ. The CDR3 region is CASSLDGVYGYTF. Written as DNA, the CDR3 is TGCGCCAGCAGCCTAGACGGTGTTTATGGCTACACCTTC.

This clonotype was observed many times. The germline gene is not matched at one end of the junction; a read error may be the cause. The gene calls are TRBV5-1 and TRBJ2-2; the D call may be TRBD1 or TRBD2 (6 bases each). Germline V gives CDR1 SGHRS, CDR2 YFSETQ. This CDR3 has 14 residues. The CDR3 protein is CASSLQGGTGELFF. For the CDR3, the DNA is TGTGCCAGCAGTCTACAGGGAGGCACCGGGGAGCTGTTTTTT.

The CDR3 sequence is CASSPQAGGSTDTQYF. DNA of the CDR3: TGTGCCAGCAGCCCCCAAGCGGGGGGAAGCACAGATACGCAGTATTTT. The chain carries TRBV7-2 and TRBJ2-3; TRBD2 aligns across 9 bases. Losses at the gene ends were 5 bases for V and 0 bases for J; bases not matched to a gene: 6. The germline V gene encodes CDR1 SGHTA and CDR2 FQGNSA. This CDR3 is built from 16 residues.

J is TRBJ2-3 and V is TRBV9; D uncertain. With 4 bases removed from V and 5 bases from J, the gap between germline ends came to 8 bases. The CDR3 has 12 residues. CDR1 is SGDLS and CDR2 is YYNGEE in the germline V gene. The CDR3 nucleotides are TGTGCCAGCAGCCCAACCGTAGATACGCAGTATTTT. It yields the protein CASSPTVDTQYF.

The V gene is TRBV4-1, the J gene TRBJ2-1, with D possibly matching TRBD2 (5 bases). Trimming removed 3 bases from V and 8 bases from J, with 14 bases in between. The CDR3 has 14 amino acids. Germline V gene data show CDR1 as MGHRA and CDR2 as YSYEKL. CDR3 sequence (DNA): TGCGCCAGCAGCCACACCACTAGGGTCGATGAGCAGTTCTTC. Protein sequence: CASSHTTRVDEQFF.

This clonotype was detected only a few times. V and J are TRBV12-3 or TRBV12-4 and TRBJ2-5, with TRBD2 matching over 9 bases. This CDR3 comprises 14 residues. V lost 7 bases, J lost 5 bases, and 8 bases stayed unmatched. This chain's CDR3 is CASTVAGALETQYF. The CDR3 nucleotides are TGTGCCAGCACGGTAGCGGGGGCTCTGGAGACCCAGTACTTC.

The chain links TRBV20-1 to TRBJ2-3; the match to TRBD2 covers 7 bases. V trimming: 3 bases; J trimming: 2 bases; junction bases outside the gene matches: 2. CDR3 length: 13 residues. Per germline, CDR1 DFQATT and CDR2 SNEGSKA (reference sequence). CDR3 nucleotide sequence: TGCAGTGCTAGCGGGGGGATCACAGATACGCAGTATTTT. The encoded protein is CSASGGITDTQYF.

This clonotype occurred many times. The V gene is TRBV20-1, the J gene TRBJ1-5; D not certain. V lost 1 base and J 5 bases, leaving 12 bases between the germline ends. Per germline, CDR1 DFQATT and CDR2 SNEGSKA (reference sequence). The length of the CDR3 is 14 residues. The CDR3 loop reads CSARGGTVHQPQHF. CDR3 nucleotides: TGCAGTGCTAGAGGGGGTACAGTCCATCAGCCCCAGCATTTT.

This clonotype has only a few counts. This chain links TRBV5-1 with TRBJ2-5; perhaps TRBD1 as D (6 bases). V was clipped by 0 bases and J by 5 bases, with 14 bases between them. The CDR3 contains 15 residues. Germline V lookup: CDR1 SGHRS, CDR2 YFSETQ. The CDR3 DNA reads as TGCGCCAGCAGCTTGGCCGGAGGACAGAGGGAGACCCAGTACTTC. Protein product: CASSLAGGQRETQYF.

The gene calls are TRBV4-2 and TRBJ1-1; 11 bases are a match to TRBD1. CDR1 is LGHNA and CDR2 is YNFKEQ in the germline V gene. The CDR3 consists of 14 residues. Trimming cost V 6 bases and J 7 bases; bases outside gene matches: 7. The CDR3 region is CASSHPGQGGEAFF. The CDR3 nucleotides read TGTGCCAGCAGTCACCCGGGACAGGGGGGTGAAGCTTTCTTT.

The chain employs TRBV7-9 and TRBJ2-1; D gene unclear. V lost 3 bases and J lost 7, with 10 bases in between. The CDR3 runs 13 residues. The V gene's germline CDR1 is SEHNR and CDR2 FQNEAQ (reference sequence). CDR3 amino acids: CASSLTILNEQFF. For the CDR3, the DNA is TGTGCCAGCAGCTTGACCATTCTTAATGAGCAGTTCTTC.

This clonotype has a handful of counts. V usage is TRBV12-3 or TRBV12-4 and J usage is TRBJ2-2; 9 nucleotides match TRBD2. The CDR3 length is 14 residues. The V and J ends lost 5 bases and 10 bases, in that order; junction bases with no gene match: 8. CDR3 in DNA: TGTGCCAGCAGTCTTAGCGGGGGCCCCGAGGAGCTGTTTTTT. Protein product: CASSLSGGPEELFF.

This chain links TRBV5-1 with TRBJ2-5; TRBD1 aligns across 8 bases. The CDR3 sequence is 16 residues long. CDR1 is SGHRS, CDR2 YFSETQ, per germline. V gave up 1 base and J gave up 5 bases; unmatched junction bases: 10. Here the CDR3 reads CASSLWRQGLGETQYF. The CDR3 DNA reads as TGCGCCAGCAGCTTGTGGAGACAGGGGCTCGGGGAGACCCAGTACTTC.

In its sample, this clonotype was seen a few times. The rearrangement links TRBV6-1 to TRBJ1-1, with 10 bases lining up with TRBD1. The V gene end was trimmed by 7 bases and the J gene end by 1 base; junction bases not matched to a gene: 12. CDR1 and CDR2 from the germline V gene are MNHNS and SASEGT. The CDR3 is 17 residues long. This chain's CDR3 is CASKKGWTGGGNTEAFF. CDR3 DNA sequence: TGTGCCAGCAAGAAGGGGTGGACAGGGGGGGGGAACACTGAAGCTTTCTTT.

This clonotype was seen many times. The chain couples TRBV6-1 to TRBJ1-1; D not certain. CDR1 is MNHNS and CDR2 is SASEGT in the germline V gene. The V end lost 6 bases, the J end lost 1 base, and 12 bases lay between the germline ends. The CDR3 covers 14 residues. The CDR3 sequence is CASSHRTENTEAFF. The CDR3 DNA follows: TGTGCCAGCAGCCATAGAACAGAGAACACTGAAGCTTTCTTT.

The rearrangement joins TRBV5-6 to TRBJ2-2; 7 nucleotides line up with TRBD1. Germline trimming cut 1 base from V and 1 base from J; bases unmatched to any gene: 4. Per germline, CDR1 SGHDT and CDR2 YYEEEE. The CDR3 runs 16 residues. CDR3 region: CASSLTGTENTGELFF. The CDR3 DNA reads TGTGCCAGCAGCTTGACCGGGACAGAGAACACCGGGGAGCTGTTTTTT.

CDR3 DNA: TGTGCTAGTGGTTTGGGGCTACCGCCGGGACTAGCTATAGCCTACGAGCAGTACGTC. This codes for CASGLGLPPGLAIAYEQYV. The V gene is TRBV12-5, the J gene TRBJ2-7, with TRBD2 matching over 9 bases. In germline, CDR1 is LGHNT, CDR2 FRNRAP. Trimming took 1 base from V and 2 from J; bases not matched to a gene: 15. This CDR3 region has 19 residues.

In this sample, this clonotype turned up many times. The CDR3, as DNA: TGTGCCAGCAGCCAAGAACCGGGACAACGTTATGGGAATGAAAAACTGTTTTTT. Protein sequence: CASSQEPGQRYGNEKLFF. The chain is built from TRBV4-2 and TRBJ1-4, with TRBD1 as a possible D gene (6 bases). This CDR3 spans 18 amino acids. Germline V gives CDR1 LGHNA, CDR2 YNFKEQ. The V and J ends lost 0 bases and 5 bases respectively, with 19 bases between them.

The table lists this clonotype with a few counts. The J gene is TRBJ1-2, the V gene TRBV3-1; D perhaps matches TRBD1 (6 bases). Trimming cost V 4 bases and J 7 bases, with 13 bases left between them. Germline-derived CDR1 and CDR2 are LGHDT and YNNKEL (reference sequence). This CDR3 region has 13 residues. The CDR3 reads CASSRMGGLGYTF. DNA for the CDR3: TGTGCCAGCAGCCGAATGGGGGGGCTTGGCTACACCTTC.

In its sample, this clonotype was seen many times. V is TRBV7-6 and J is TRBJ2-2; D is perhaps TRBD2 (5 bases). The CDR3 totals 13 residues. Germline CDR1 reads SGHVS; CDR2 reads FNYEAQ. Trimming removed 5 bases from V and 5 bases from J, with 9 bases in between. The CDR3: CASSPGVTGELFF. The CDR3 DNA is TGTGCCAGCAGCCCCGGGGTTACCGGGGAGCTGTTTTTT.

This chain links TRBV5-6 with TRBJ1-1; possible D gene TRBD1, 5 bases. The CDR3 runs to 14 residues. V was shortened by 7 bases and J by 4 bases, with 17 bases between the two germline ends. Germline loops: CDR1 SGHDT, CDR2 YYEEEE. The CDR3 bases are TGTGCCAGCGGGTCTCTGGGGGTCGGCACTGAAGCTTTCTTT. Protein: CASGSLGVGTEAFF. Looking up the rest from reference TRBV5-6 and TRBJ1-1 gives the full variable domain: DAGVTQSPTHLIKTRGQQVTLRCSPKSGHDTVSWYQQALGQGPQFIFQYYEEEERQRGNFPDRFSGHQFPNYSSELNVNALLLGDSALYLCASGSLGVGTEAFFGQGTRLTVV.